These 24 T cell receptor beta chains were sequenced from one sample in a study of T cell responses to AZD1222 COVID-19 vaccine. Measured with immunoSEQ multiplex PCR; TCRdb has only the in-frame clones, and not every one. The data hold around 150,000 clones, with around 90% observed a single time. The source material was peripheral blood, sampled on day 0 of MenACWY control vaccination. Receptors were obtained from an adult in good health.

CDR3 bases: TGTGCCAGTACCCTTACCATCCGGGACTACCCCCCGTACGAGCAGTACTTC. Encoded protein: CASTLTIRDYPPYEQYF. V gene TRBV19 combines with J gene TRBJ2-7, with TRBD2 matching 7 bases. V lost 7 bases, J lost 4 bases, and 19 bases stayed unmatched. This CDR3 is 17 amino acids long. Germline-derived CDR1 and CDR2 are LNHDA and SQIVND (reference sequence).

This clone was seen just once. This chain links TRBV9 with TRBJ2-1; perhaps TRBD2 as D (5 bases). The CDR3 consists of 12 residues. CDR1 is SGDLS, CDR2 YYNGEE, per germline. V was cut by 2 bases and J by 5 bases, with 5 bases left in between. The CDR3 DNA sequence: TGTGCCAGCAGCGTGCGGGACAATGAGCAGTTCTTC. Protein sequence: CASSVRDNEQFF.

This chain connects TRBV27 to TRBJ1-4; D gene ambiguous. The V end lost 3 bases, the J end lost 7 bases, and 12 bases lay between the germline ends. This CDR3 is 14 amino acids long. Germline CDR1 is MNHEY and CDR2 is SMNVEV (reference sequence). The CDR3 region is CASSFWTSPEKLFF. The CDR3 nucleotides are TGTGCCAGCAGTTTCTGGACGTCTCCTGAAAAACTGTTTTTT.

This clone was seen only once. This chain uses TRBV12-5 with TRBJ2-5, with D perhaps TRBD2 (7 bases). V was pared by 4 bases and J by 4 bases, with 16 bases between. The germline gives CDR1 LGHNT, CDR2 FRNRAP. The CDR3 sequence is 15 residues long. The chain's CDR3 is CASGWSGRGAETQYF. DNA for the CDR3: TGTGCTAGTGGTTGGTCGGGGAGGGGGGCAGAGACCCAGTACTTC.

V is TRBV18 and J is TRBJ2-7, with D perhaps TRBD1 or TRBD2 (5 bases each). Germline assignment: CDR1 KGHSH and CDR2 LQKENI. This CDR3 comprises 15 residues. V was clipped by 2 bases and J by 0 bases, with 11 bases between them. CDR3 DNA: TGTGCCAGCTCACCAGGGGGATACGGCTCCTACGAGCAGTACTTC. It encodes CASSPGGYGSYEQYF.

The rearrangement uses TRBV5-5 and TRBJ2-3; D call uncertain. The CDR3 contains 15 residues. Germline assignment: CDR1 SGHKS and CDR2 YYEKEE (reference sequence). Trimming pared 4 bases from V and 0 bases from J, leaving 12 bases between. CDR3 sequence reads: CASSPPWSSTDTQYF. For the CDR3, the DNA is TGTGCCAGCAGCCCGCCGTGGAGTAGCACAGATACGCAGTATTTT.

The chain joins TRBV5-1 to TRBJ2-2; D is unresolved. Trimming stripped 4 bases from V and 7 bases from J, with 14 bases between. The CDR3 contains 14 residues. The germline CDR1 and CDR2 sequences are SGHRS and YFSETQ. CDR3 amino acids: CASSNLSYGGELFF. CDR3 bases: TGCGCCAGCAGCAATCTCTCCTATGGCGGGGAGCTGTTTTTT.

This rearrangement joins TRBV12-3 or TRBV12-4 to TRBJ2-2; D unresolved. The CDR3 length is 13 residues. V dropped 6 bases and J dropped 7 bases, with 12 bases sitting between them. In DNA, the CDR3 is TGTGCCAGCAGACCCACTTCGGGCGGGGAGCTGTTTTTT. Translation: CASRPTSGGELFF.

The chain employs TRBV9 and TRBJ1-2; D unclear. Germline V gene sequence: CDR1 SGDLS, CDR2 YYNGEE. V lost 5 bases to trimming and J lost 4 bases, with 9 bases between them. The CDR3 spans 12 residues. The CDR3 here is CASRRGSYGYTF. In DNA, the CDR3 is TGTGCCAGCAGACGAGGATCCTATGGCTACACCTTC.

V usage is TRBV15 and J usage is TRBJ2-2; 12 positions agree with TRBD2. Trimming cost V 5 bases and J 6 bases; bases outside gene matches: 7. Per germline, CDR1 LNHNV and CDR2 YYDKDF (reference sequence). The CDR3 runs to 16 residues. CDR3 protein: CATSEILAGGAGELFF. CDR3 DNA sequence: TGTGCCACCAGCGAAATTCTAGCGGGAGGGGCCGGGGAGCTGTTTTTT. The entire variable domain, with the rest obtained from reference TRBV15 and TRBJ2-2, is as follows: DAMVIQNPRYQVTQFGKPVTLSCSQTLNHNVMYWYQQKSSQAPKLLFHYYDKDFNNEADTPDNFQSRRPNTSFCFLDIRSPGLGDTAMYLCATSEILAGGAGELFFGEGSRLTVL.

The chain couples TRBV14 to TRBJ2-3, with 8 bases that match TRBD1. The CDR3 length is 15 residues. Germline loops: CDR1 SGHDN, CDR2 FVKESK. Unmatched junction bases numbered 2, after V lost 1 base and J lost 2 bases. The CDR3 DNA sequence: TGTGCCAGCAGCCAAGGGACAGGGACCACAGATACGCAGTATTTT. Residues: CASSQGTGTTDTQYF. The full variable domain, in which reference TRBV14 and TRBJ2-3 provide the parts outside the CDR3, is EAGVTQFPSHSVIEKGQTVTLRCDPISGHDNLYWYRRVMGKEIKFLLHFVKESKQDESGMPNNRFLAERTGGTYSTLKVQPAELEDSGVYFCASSQGTGTTDTQYFGPGTRLTVL.

The V and J genes are TRBV9 and TRBJ2-3; 8 bases align to TRBD2. CDR3 length equals 17 residues. V lost 3 bases to trimming and J lost 0 bases; unmatched junction nucleotides: 9. CDR1 is SGDLS, CDR2 YYNGEE, per germline. CDR3 sequence: CASSAGTGTSSTDTQYF. The CDR3 DNA is TGTGCCAGCAGCGCGGGAACCGGGACTAGTAGCACAGATACGCAGTATTTT. Looking up the rest from reference TRBV9 and TRBJ2-3 gives the full variable domain: DSGVTQTPKHLITATGQRVTLRCSPRSGDLSVYWYQQSLDQGLQFLIQYYNGEERAKGNILERFSAQQFPDLHSELNLSSLELGDSALYFCASSAGTGTSSTDTQYFGPGTRLTVL.

The V and J genes are TRBV28 and TRBJ1-6, with D uncertain. V was cut by 6 bases and J by 6 bases, with 15 bases left in between. This CDR3 is built from 15 residues. Germline V gene lookup returns CDR1 MDHEN and CDR2 SYDVKM. The CDR3 nucleotides read TGTGCCAGCAGCCAACCCCGGGGTTTTAATTCACCCCTCCACTTT. Protein sequence: CASSQPRGFNSPLHF.

The chain has TRBV18 and TRBJ2-1; TRBD2 agrees at 10 bases. Germline trimming cut 1 base from V and 0 bases from J; bases unmatched to any gene: 9. The germline gives CDR1 KGHSH, CDR2 LQKENI. CDR3 length equals 19 residues. The CDR3 sequence is CASSPQLGLAESSYNEQFF. The CDR3 DNA reads TGTGCCAGCTCACCACAGTTAGGACTAGCGGAAAGCTCCTACAATGAGCAGTTCTTC.

This chain joins TRBV3-1 (or the pseudogene TRBV3-2) and TRBJ2-7; D call uncertain. Germline V CDR1 and CDR2: LGHDT, YNNKEL (reference sequence). The length of the CDR3 is 15 residues. The ends were cut back, 6 bases at V and 2 bases at J, with 17 bases in the middle. CDR3 region: CASSSYRASAYEQYF. The CDR3 coding sequence is TGTGCCAGCAGTTCTTACCGGGCCAGCGCCTACGAGCAGTACTTC.

V gene TRBV27 combines with J gene TRBJ2-2, with 9 bases lining up with TRBD2. V lost 5 bases and J lost 5; bases outside the gene matches: 9. Germline values: CDR1 MNHEY, CDR2 SMNVEV (reference sequence). The CDR3 loop spans 16 amino acids. Here the CDR3 DNA reads TGTGCCAGCAGTCCACCAGCGGGAGGAGGTACCGGGGAGCTGTTTTTT. As protein: CASSPPAGGGTGELFF.

The chain employs TRBV6-2 or TRBV6-3 and TRBJ2-1, with unresolved D. The CDR3 runs to 13 residues. Germline V gene lookup returns CDR1 MNHEY and CDR2 SVGEGT. V lost 6 bases, J lost 4 bases, and 10 bases lay in between. CDR3 nucleotides: TGTGCCAGCAGCGATTTGGGGTACAATGAGCAGTTCTTC. It is translated as CASSDLGYNEQFF.

This clone was seen only once. The chain has TRBV11-3 and TRBJ2-3, with 10 bases fitting TRBD2. J lost 4 bases, V lost 2 bases, and 6 bases had no gene match. This CDR3 comprises 16 residues. Germline V gene lookup returns CDR1 SGHNT and CDR2 YENEEA. CDR3 nucleotide sequence: TGTGCCAGCAGCTTAACGGCTAGCGGGAGCTCAGATACGCAGTATTTT. It is translated as CASSLTASGSSDTQYF.

The chain has TRBV10-3 and TRBJ1-1; D remains unclear. Trimming removed 0 bases from V and 1 base from J, with 9 bases in between. The germline gives CDR1 ENHRY, CDR2 SYGVKD. The CDR3 is 15 amino acids. Written as DNA, the CDR3 is TGTGCCATCAGTGAGTCTAGGACCTGGAACACTGAAGCTTTCTTT. Protein product: CAISESRTWNTEAFF.

This chain joins TRBV19 and TRBJ1-1; D is uncertain. The CDR3 is 13 residues long. With 10 bases removed from V and 6 bases from J, the gap between germline ends came to 18 bases. Germline V CDR1 and CDR2: LNHDA, SQIVND (reference sequence). CDR3 loop: CATRINGFAEAFF. The CDR3 DNA reads as TGTGCCACCCGTATTAATGGGTTCGCTGAAGCTTTCTTT.

The chain links TRBV30 to TRBJ1-4, with 7 bases aligning to TRBD1. V gave up 2 bases and J gave up 4 bases; unmatched junction bases: 1. This CDR3 comprises 13 residues. The germline gives CDR1 GTSNPN, CDR2 SVGIG (reference sequence). The CDR3 reads CAWSRQGNEKLFF. CDR3 sequence (DNA): TGTGCCTGGAGTAGACAGGGTAATGAAAAACTGTTTTTT.

The chain has TRBV19 and TRBJ1-2, with TRBD1 matching over 7 bases. CDR3 size: 15 residues. The J segment lost 4 bases and the V segment lost 0 bases, leaving 5 bases of the junction unmatched. In germline, CDR1 is LNHDA, CDR2 SQIVND (reference sequence). CDR3 in amino acids: CASSIERDSGYGYTF. The CDR3 DNA sequence: TGTGCCAGTAGTATAGAGCGGGACAGTGGCTATGGCTACACCTTC.

This clone appeared a single time. The chain combines TRBV29-1 with TRBJ1-1; weak D call: TRBD1 (5 bases). CDR1 is SQVTM and CDR2 is ANQGSEA in the germline V gene. V lost 4 bases and J 2 bases, leaving 11 bases between the germline ends. The CDR3 has 13 residues. The CDR3 DNA is TGCAGCGTTGGGAAACAGGTCAACACTGAAGCTTTCTTT. Encoded protein: CSVGKQVNTEAFF.

The rearrangement uses TRBV6-4 and TRBJ2-3; no firm D call. The CDR3 length is 15 residues. Germline V CDR1 and CDR2: MRHNA, SNTAGT. V shed 0 bases and J shed 4 bases, with 11 bases lying between them. The CDR3 sequence: CASSDSPMQADTQYF. CDR3 DNA: TGTGCCAGCAGTGACTCCCCCATGCAGGCAGATACGCAGTATTTT.